Below, one TCR beta chain is given with its context. This sample is part of a study of shared clonotypes between healthy human individuals. Original analysis: Quality scores were absent from the junction-only immunoSEQ sequences, so filtering differed. Profiled with immunoSEQ multiplex PCR; TCRdb holds only in-frame clones, not every one. V, J and clone size derive from that table, while D and trimming were established from the DNA sequence. The table lists around 1,000,000 clones, roughly 77% of them singletons. Germline values: CDR1 SNHLY, CDR2 FYNNEI. Trimming took off 2 bases at V and 5 bases at J, with 6 bases between the two ends. This CDR3 has 13 residues.

The V call is TRBV2, the J call TRBJ2-2; weak D call: TRBD1 (6 bases). The clonotype originates from a man aged 18 to 30 in good health. Some clones in this sample may be carry-over from other donors' samples. Sequencing used memory CD4+ T cells from PBMCs. Subset meaning: CD45RA-negative fraction. This CDR3 reads CASSEQGTGELFF. As DNA, the CDR3 is TGTGCCAGCAGTGAACAGGGGACCGGGGAGCTGTTTTTT.